The 18 T cell receptor beta chains below come from one sample, sequenced in a study of T cell responses to AZD1222 COVID-19 vaccine. Data came from immunoSEQ multiplex PCR; TCRdb stores just in-frame clones and leaves some out. The table records roughly 150,000 clones, around 88% of them present only once. Material: peripheral blood, obtained 28 days after the second AZD1222 dose. These receptors came from an adult who received the AZD1222 COVID-19 vaccine.

This chain links TRBV3-1 (or the pseudogene TRBV3-2) with TRBJ1-2; the D is unclear. V lost 1 base to trimming and J lost 7 bases, with 4 bases between them. The CDR3 covers 11 residues. Germline V CDR1 and CDR2: LGHDT, YNNKEL (reference sequence). As DNA, the CDR3 is TGTGCCAGCAGCCAAGGGAGTGGCTACACCTTC. This codes for CASSQGSGYTF.

J is TRBJ2-5 and V is TRBV6-5, with D possibly TRBD2 on 5 matching bases. The V and J ends lost 6 bases and 2 bases respectively, with 13 bases between them. The CDR3 runs to 14 residues. From germline, CDR1 is MNHEY and CDR2 SVGAGI. CDR3: CASSARSGQETQYF. The CDR3 DNA sequence: TGTGCCAGCAGCGCGCGGAGCGGACAAGAGACCCAGTACTTC.

J is TRBJ1-1 and V is TRBV19, with D possibly TRBD1 on 5 matching bases. Trimming removed 10 bases at V and 6 bases at J, with 12 bases between. The CDR3 totals 11 residues. Germline loops: CDR1 LNHDA, CDR2 SQIVND (reference sequence). CDR3 loop: CATGHGPEAFF. The CDR3 nucleotides read TGTGCCACCGGACATGGGCCTGAAGCTTTCTTT.

The V gene is TRBV6-5, the J gene TRBJ1-4, with a tentative D call TRBD1 (5 bases). Per the germline V gene, CDR1 is MNHEY and CDR2 is SVGAGI. V gave up 6 bases and J gave up 8 bases, with 16 bases separating them. The CDR3 covers 14 residues. CDR3 sequence (DNA): TGTGCCAGCAGCCCCGGGACTACGGCAGAAAAACTGTTTTTT. As protein: CASSPGTTAEKLFF.

The CDR3 DNA follows: TGTGCCATCAGTGAGTCGTTTGTGACTGAAGCTTTCTTT. It codes for CAISESFVTEAFF. This sequence joins TRBV10-3 and TRBJ1-1; D is uncertain. This CDR3 spans 13 amino acids. Germline loops: CDR1 ENHRY, CDR2 SYGVKD. The V end lost 0 bases, the J end lost 5 bases, and 7 bases lay between the germline ends.

J is TRBJ2-7 and V is TRBV10-3; 10 bases are shared with TRBD2. J was trimmed by 6 bases and V by 9 bases; bases with no gene match: 11. CDR1 is ENHRY, CDR2 SYGVKD, per germline. The CDR3 loop spans 14 amino acids. Here the CDR3 DNA reads TGTGCCATACGTAGCGGGGGGATAGGAGGCGAGCAGTACTTC. Translating it yields CAIRSGGIGGEQYF.

The chain employs TRBV3-1 (or the pseudogene TRBV3-2) and TRBJ1-1, with D unclear. There are 12 residues in the CDR3. In germline, CDR1 is LGHDT, CDR2 YNNKEL (reference sequence). The V end was cut by 0 bases, the J end by 9 bases, with 8 bases between. For the CDR3, the DNA is TGTGCCAGCAGCCAAGAGTGGAAGCAAGCTTTCTTT. It is translated as CASSQEWKQAFF.

The chain employs TRBV3-1 (or the pseudogene TRBV3-2) and TRBJ1-1; D possibly corresponds to TRBD1 (6 bases). CDR3 length equals 14 residues. Germline values: CDR1 LGHDT, CDR2 YNNKEL (reference sequence). Trimming left V 4 bases short and J 4 bases short, with 13 bases between. The CDR3 sequence is CASSLQGRFTEAFF. CDR3 nucleotide sequence: TGTGCCAGCAGCCTACAGGGTCGTTTCACTGAAGCTTTCTTT.

The CDR3 DNA follows: TGTGCCAGCAGTCCCCCCTCACGAGAGACCCAGTACTTC. This gives the protein CASSPPSRETQYF. The chain joins TRBV3-1 (or the pseudogene TRBV3-2) to TRBJ2-5; no clear D. Germline values: CDR1 LGHDT, CDR2 YNNKEL (reference sequence). The V and J ends lost 6 bases and 4 bases respectively, with 12 bases between them. This CDR3 is 13 amino acids long.

The chain joins TRBV5-4 to TRBJ1-3, with TRBD1 as a possible D gene (5 bases). Trimming removed 5 bases from V and 0 bases from J, with 18 bases in between. This CDR3 region has 17 residues. Germline loops: CDR1 SGHNT, CDR2 YYREEE (reference sequence). CDR3 protein: CASRPGGDLSSGNTIYF. In DNA, the CDR3 is TGTGCCAGCAGGCCTGGAGGGGACTTAAGCTCTGGAAACACCATATATTTT.

The chain joins TRBV3-1 (or the pseudogene TRBV3-2) to TRBJ2-3, with 7 bases lining up with TRBD2. Germline V gene sequence: CDR1 LGHDT, CDR2 YNNKEL (reference sequence). J was trimmed by 1 base and V by 0 bases; bases with no gene match: 10. This CDR3 is 18 amino acids long. CDR3 in DNA: TGTGCCAGCAGCCAAGATCTAGCGGACCTTTGGGGCACAGATACGCAGTATTTT. Encoded protein: CASSQDLADLWGTDTQYF.

The chain joins TRBV13 to TRBJ1-2, with a tentative D call TRBD1 (5 bases). The CDR3 is 14 amino acids. Germline assignment: CDR1 PRHDT and CDR2 FYEKMQ (reference sequence). V shed 0 bases and J shed 5 bases, with 10 bases lying between them. CDR3 in DNA: TGTGCCAGCAGCTTAGGAGGGGTCGGGTATGGCTACACCTTC. Translation: CASSLGGVGYGYTF.

This rearrangement joins TRBV6-2 or TRBV6-3 to TRBJ2-7, with TRBD2 identical over 7 bases. The J segment lost 2 bases and the V segment lost 6 bases, leaving 10 bases of the junction unmatched. There are 15 residues in the CDR3. Germline values: CDR1 MNHEY, CDR2 SVGEGT. CDR3 DNA sequence: TGTGCCAGCAGCTCCCGGGACTACCGTGCCTACGAGCAGTACTTC. This sequence encodes CASSSRDYRAYEQYF.

The chain combines TRBV12-3 or TRBV12-4 with TRBJ1-6, with a tentative D call TRBD1 (6 bases). Trimming cost V 5 bases and J 8 bases, with 10 bases left between them. The CDR3 is 13 amino acids. The CDR3 sequence is CASSPGQYSPLHF. The CDR3 DNA reads as TGTGCCAGCAGTCCAGGACAGTATTCACCCCTCCACTTT.

This clone was seen only a few times. The chain joins TRBV18 to TRBJ2-3, with 9 bases identical to TRBD2. Germline CDR1 reads KGHSH; CDR2 reads LQKENI. The CDR3 runs to 16 residues. After removal of 0 bases from V and 3 bases from J, the junction contained 4 bases not matched to a gene. The CDR3 region is CASSPPRSGGTDTQYF. DNA of the CDR3: TGTGCCAGCTCACCACCTCGGAGCGGGGGGACAGATACGCAGTATTTT.

In its sample, this clone was seen once. The rearrangement links TRBV6-5 to TRBJ2-7, with 8 positions matching TRBD1. The germline gives CDR1 MNHEY, CDR2 SVGAGI. V was clipped by 5 bases and J by 0 bases; unmatched bases: 3. The CDR3 spans 14 residues. The CDR3 spells CASSIGTGSYEQYF. The CDR3, as DNA: TGTGCCAGCAGTATCGGGACAGGCTCCTACGAGCAGTACTTC.

V is TRBV12-5 and J is TRBJ1-1, with a possible D match to TRBD1 (5 bases). Deletions cut 3 bases from V and 3 bases from J, with 14 bases between. This CDR3 has 15 residues. Per the germline V gene, CDR1 is LGHNT and CDR2 is FRNRAP. The CDR3 loop is CASGLSGSEDTEAFF. The CDR3 DNA reads as TGTGCTAGTGGTTTATCAGGGAGTGAGGACACTGAAGCTTTCTTT.

The gene calls are TRBV20-1 and TRBJ2-7; D is unclear. This CDR3 is 11 amino acids long. Trimming took off 8 bases at V and 5 bases at J, with 13 bases between the two ends. Germline lookup yields CDR1 DFQATT and CDR2 SNEGSKA (reference sequence). The CDR3 DNA reads TGCAGTCCCGAGTCTGGTCACGAGCAGTACTTC. Residues: CSPESGHEQYF.